This T cell receptor beta chain was obtained from a study of blood T cell repertoires in COVID-19. Study at large: Acute-phase and convalescent COVID-19 samples originated in the United States, Italy and Spain.

The germline CDR1 and CDR2 sequences are SGHNT and YYREEE (reference sequence). CDR3 length: 13 residues. V lost 3 bases to trimming and J lost 7 bases, with 12 bases between them. Using immunoSEQ multiplex PCR, the repertoire was profiled, and TCRdb retains in-frame clones only, with some absent. The sample records over 400,000 clones, approximately 85% being singletons. Sequencing input: peripheral blood. This chain joins TRBV5-4 and TRBJ2-3; tentatively, D is TRBD2 (5 bases). The sequence derives from a human donor in a cohort sampled during active COVID-19. DNA of the CDR3: TGTGCCAGCAGCTGGGAGTTAGGCCATACGCAGTATTTT. It specifies CASSWELGHTQYF.